This T cell receptor (beta chain) is drawn from a study of beta chain features in type 1 diabetes. The CDR3 is 15 amino acids. V was pared by 4 bases and J by 4 bases, with 14 bases between. CDR1 and CDR2 (germline): SGDLS, YYNGEE. As every portion of the isolated RNA was reverse transcribed, the sequencing read expressed TCRB transcripts. Clones were sequenced by immunoSEQ multiplex PCR, and TCRdb holds only the in-frame ones, with some missing. The repertoire holds some 240,000 clones, with approximately 11% as singletons. What was sequenced was central memory CD4+ T cells from blood. The genes are TRBV9 and TRBJ2-2; D remains ambiguous. This clonotype originated in a man younger than 35 in good health. CDR3 sequence: CASSQTTTGTGELFF. In nucleotides, the CDR3 is TGTGCCAGCAGCCAGACAACGACGGGCACCGGGGAGCTGTTTTTT. The whole variable domain, filled in from reference TRBV9 and TRBJ2-2, reads DSGVTQTPKHLITATGQRVTLRCSPRSGDLSVYWYQQSLDQGLQFLIQYYNGEERAKGNILERFSAQQFPDLHSELNLSSLELGDSALYFCASSQTTTGTGELFFGEGSRLTVL.